Listed below are T cell receptor beta chains from one sample, sequenced in a study of blood T cell repertoires in COVID-19. TCRdb's copy holds only in-frame clones and misses some; the assay was immunoSEQ multiplex PCR. Altogether under 350,000 clones are present, approximately 86% being singletons, with the ten largest covering about 2.6%. Material for sequencing was PBMCs or T cells enriched from blood (not recorded which). The receptors shown here come from a woman aged 18-29 years who had recovered from COVID-19. Each CDR3 is given with its conserved first and last residue. D genes are given only for firm matches. Clone sizes are given selectively: once, few, many, or a class where the clone is expanded.

v_call,clone_size,j_call,d_call,cdr3_aa,cdr3_nt
TRBV10-1,few,TRBJ2-2,TRBD2,CASGGAGELFF,TGCGCCAGCGGGGGGGCCGGGGAGCTGTTTTTT
TRBV7-2,-,TRBJ2-5,TRBD2,CASKWTSGEETQYF,TGTGCCAGCAAATGGACTAGCGGGGAAGAGACCCAGTACTTC
TRBV7-2,-,TRBJ1-2,-,CASSLGASYGYTF,TGTGCCAGCAGCTTAGGAGCCTCTTATGGCTACACCTTC
TRBV30,-,TRBJ1-2,-,CACLLESGANYGYTF,TGTGCCTGCCTTCTCGAGTCGGGAGCTAACTATGGCTACACCTTC
TRBV7-2,-,TRBJ1-2,-,CASSLAQVYGYTF,TGTGCCAGCAGCTTAGCTCAGGTTTATGGCTACACCTTC
TRBV2,-,TRBJ1-4,TRBD1,CASRLDRGREKLFF,TGTGCCAGCAGATTGGACAGGGGACGTGAAAAACTGTTTTTT
TRBV6-2/TRBV6-3,-,TRBJ2-2,-,CASTPSGPGFLGELFF,TGTGCCAGCACCCCTTCCGGACCGGGGTTCCTCGGGGAGCTGTTTTTT
TRBV9,-,TRBJ1-4,TRBD1,CASSYRDRDEKLFF,TGTGCCAGCAGCTACCGGGACAGGGATGAAAAACTGTTTTTT
TRBV28,-,TRBJ2-7,TRBD2,CASSFYGGGPYEQYF,TGTGCCAGCAGTTTTTATGGGGGAGGGCCCTACGAGCAGTACTTC
TRBV4-1,-,TRBJ1-5,TRBD1,CASSPGGGRGRNQPQHF,TGCGCCAGCAGCCCCGGGGGTGGCAGGGGGCGAAATCAGCCCCAGCATTTT
TRBV11-3,-,TRBJ2-2,-,CASSLDSGATGELFF,TGTGCCAGCAGCTTAGATTCAGGGGCTACCGGGGAGCTGTTTTTT
TRBV5-1,many,TRBJ1-1,TRBD1,CASSFQGAVGTEAFF,TGCGCCAGCAGCTTCCAGGGGGCCGTAGGTACTGAAGCTTTCTTT
TRBV2,-,TRBJ2-5,-,CASMGRVPETQYF,TGTGCCAGCATGGGCAGGGTCCCAGAGACCCAGTACTTC
TRBV7-2,once,TRBJ2-5,TRBD2,CASSLQAAASGIETQYF,TGTGCCAGCAGCCTTCAGGCAGCGGCTAGCGGGATAGAGACCCAGTACTTC
TRBV19,once,TRBJ1-2,TRBD1,CASSRRTGTYGYTF,TGTGCCAGTAGTCGACGGACAGGGACGTATGGCTACACCTTC
TRBV18,-,TRBJ2-6,TRBD1,CASSPTGAGANVLTF,TGTGCCAGCTCACCCACAGGGGCTGGGGCCAACGTCCTGACTTTC
TRBV14,-,TRBJ1-3,-,CASSQVGPNTIYF,TGTGCCAGCAGCCAAGTGGGGCCGAACACCATATATTTT
TRBV10-1,-,TRBJ2-1,TRBD1,CASPSPGQHISPRYNEQFF,TGCGCCAGCCCTAGTCCGGGACAGCATATCAGCCCTCGGTACAATGAGCAGTTCTTC
TRBV10-1,few,TRBJ1-2,-,CASSDDRNYGYTF,TGCGCCAGCAGTGATGACAGAAACTATGGCTACACCTTC
TRBV4-1,-,TRBJ2-1,TRBD2,CASSQEAASGSLTYNEQFF,TGCGCCAGCAGCCAAGAGGCCGCTAGCGGGAGTTTAACCTACAATGAGCAGTTCTTC
TRBV7-9,-,TRBJ2-2,-,CASSPTPKESQNTGELFF,TGTGCCAGCAGCCCCACTCCTAAGGAGAGCCAGAACACCGGGGAGCTGTTTTTT
TRBV7-3,-,TRBJ2-7,TRBD2,CASSWFGDSGRWLYEQYF,TGTGCCAGCAGCTGGTTTGGTGATAGCGGGAGGTGGCTATACGAGCAGTACTTC
TRBV6-4,-,TRBJ1-1,-,CASLDRQVWNTEAFF,TGTGCCAGCCTGGACCGACAGGTTTGGAACACTGAAGCTTTCTTT
TRBV6-1,-,TRBJ1-1,-,CASSERGWEGTEAFF,TGTGCCAGCAGTGAAAGGGGGTGGGAAGGAACTGAAGCTTTCTTT
TRBV10-3,-,TRBJ1-5,-,CAISAGVVNQPQHF,TGTGCCATCAGTGCGGGGGTGGTGAATCAGCCCCAGCATTTT
TRBV5-4,-,TRBJ1-1,TRBD1,CASSRQGQGNTEAFF,TGTGCCAGCAGCAGACAGGGACAGGGGAACACTGAAGCTTTCTTT
TRBV11-2,-,TRBJ2-3,-,CASSFSDTDTQYF,TGTGCCAGCAGCTTCTCAGACACAGATACGCAGTATTTT
TRBV12-3/TRBV12-4,-,TRBJ2-5,-,CASSLAGAETQYF,TGTGCCAGCAGTTTGGCAGGGGCGGAGACCCAGTACTTC
TRBV30,-,TRBJ2-1,TRBD2,CACKGSGGPNSYNEQFF,TGTGCCTGTAAAGGTAGCGGGGGGCCAAACTCCTACAATGAGCAGTTCTTC
TRBV5-6,-,TRBJ2-1,-,CASSFAGAFYNEQFF,TGTGCCAGCAGCTTCGCGGGGGCCTTCTACAATGAGCAGTTCTTC
TRBV7-9,-,TRBJ1-1,-,CASSPTLEDTEAFF,TGTGCCAGCAGCCCGACTCTCGAGGACACTGAAGCTTTCTTT
TRBV12-5,-,TRBJ1-5,TRBD1,CASGFKSYRTGNQPQHF,TGTGCTAGTGGTTTCAAATCATATCGGACAGGTAATCAGCCCCAGCATTTT
TRBV6-4,few,TRBJ2-2,TRBD2,CASSPSGTDTGELFF,TGTGCCAGCAGCCCTAGCGGGACCGACACCGGGGAGCTGTTTTTT
TRBV7-9,-,TRBJ2-1,-,CASSPGSPQAYNEQFF,TGTGCCAGCAGCCCAGGGTCACCCCAGGCCTACAATGAGCAGTTCTTC
TRBV19,-,TRBJ1-2,-,CASSVEGWNYGYTF,TGTGCCAGCTCGGTGGAGGGCTGGAACTATGGCTACACCTTC
TRBV6-1,once,TRBJ1-1,TRBD1,CASSEGDRGRTEAFF,TGTGCCAGCAGTGAAGGGGACAGGGGGCGGACTGAAGCTTTCTTT
TRBV10-1,-,TRBJ2-2,TRBD1,CATPGQGYIGELFF,TGCGCCACCCCGGGACAGGGGTACATCGGGGAGCTGTTTTTT
TRBV19,-,TRBJ2-7,-,CATRARDSYEQYF,TGTGCCACAAGGGCACGGGACTCCTACGAGCAGTACTTC
TRBV30,-,TRBJ2-5,-,CAWQQETQYF,TGTGCCTGGCAACAAGAGACCCAGTACTTC
TRBV25-1,-,TRBJ1-1,-,CASSGGPSGGMNTEAFF,TGTGCCAGCAGTGGGGGACCCTCCGGGGGGATGAACACTGAAGCTTTCTTT
TRBV18,once,TRBJ2-7,TRBD2,CASSPSGGEPYEQYF,TGTGCCAGCTCCCCTAGCGGGGGGGAACCCTACGAGCAGTACTTC